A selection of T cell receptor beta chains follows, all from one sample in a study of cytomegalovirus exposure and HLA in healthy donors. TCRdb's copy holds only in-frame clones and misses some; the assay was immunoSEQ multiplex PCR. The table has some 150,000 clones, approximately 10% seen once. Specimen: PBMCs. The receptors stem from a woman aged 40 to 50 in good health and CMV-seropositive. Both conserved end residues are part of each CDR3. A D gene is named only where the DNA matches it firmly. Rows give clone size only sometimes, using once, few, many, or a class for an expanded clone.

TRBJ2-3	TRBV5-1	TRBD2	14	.	TGCGCCAGTCAGGTTAGCGGGGGATCAGATACGCAGTATTTT	CASQVSGGSDTQYF
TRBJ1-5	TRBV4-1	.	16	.	TGCGCCAGCAGCCAAGAGACAGCTTATAGCAATCAGCCCCAGCATTTT	CASSQETAYSNQPQHF
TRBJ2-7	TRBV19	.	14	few	TGTGCCAGCTCCCCCCGGGGGGCCCACTACGAGCAGTACTTC	CASSPRGAHYEQYF
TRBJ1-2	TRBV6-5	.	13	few	TGTGCCAGCAGTTACCCAGGGTTCTATGGCTACACCTTC	CASSYPGFYGYTF
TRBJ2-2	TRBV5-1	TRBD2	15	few	TGCGCCAGCAGCTTGCGGCGGGGGTCCACCGGGGAGCTGTTTTTT	CASSLRRGSTGELFF
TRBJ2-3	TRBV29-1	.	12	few	TGCAGCGCTAGGGCTAGCCCAGAGACGCAGTATTTT	CSARASPETQYF
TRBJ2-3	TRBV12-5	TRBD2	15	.	TGTGCTAGTGGCGGGGGAGGGAGCGGCACAGATACGCAGTATTTT	CASGGGGSGTDTQYF
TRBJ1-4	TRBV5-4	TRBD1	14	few	TGTGCCAGCAGCCCGGGACAGCTTAATGAAAAACTGTTTTTT	CASSPGQLNEKLFF
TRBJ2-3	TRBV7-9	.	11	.	TGTGCCAGCAGCTTCCAAGATACGCAGTATTTT	CASSFQDTQYF
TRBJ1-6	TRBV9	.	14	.	TGTGCCAGCAGCGTAGAGACGGGAAATTCACCCCTCCACTTT	CASSVETGNSPLHF
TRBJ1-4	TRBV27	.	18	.	TGTGCCAGCAGTAGATCGGGAAGACAGGTCTGGGCTAATGAAAAACTGTTTTTT	CASSRSGRQVWANEKLFF
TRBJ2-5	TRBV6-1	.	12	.	TGTGCCAGCAGCGGGACACGGCAGACCCAGTACTTC	CASSGTRQTQYF
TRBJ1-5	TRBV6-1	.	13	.	TGTGCCAGCAGTGAAGGGGCTTATCAGCCCCAGCATTTT	CASSEGAYQPQHF
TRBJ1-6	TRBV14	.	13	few	TGTGCCAGCAGCCAAGATAGTTATTCACCCCTCCACTTT	CASSQDSYSPLHF
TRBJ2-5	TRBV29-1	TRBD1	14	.	TGCAGCGTCGTCATCCAGGGGGTACGTGAGACCCAGTACTTC	CSVVIQGVRETQYF
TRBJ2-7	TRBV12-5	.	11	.	TGTGCTAGTGGTCTCGGCGGCGCACCAGACTTC	CASGLGGAPDF
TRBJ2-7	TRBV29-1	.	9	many	TGCAGCGTTGGCCAGGGAAAGAACTTC	CSVGQGKNF
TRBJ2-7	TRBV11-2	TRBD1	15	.	TGTGCCAGCAGTAGGACAGGCCTACCCCCACAGGAGCAGTACTTC	CASSRTGLPPQEQYF
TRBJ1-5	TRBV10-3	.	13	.	TGTGCCATCAGTGATGAGGGTTCCCAGCCCCAGCATTTT	CAISDEGSQPQHF
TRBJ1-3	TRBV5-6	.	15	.	TGTGCCAGCAGCTATACGGGGGTAGGCGGAAACACCATATATTTT	CASSYTGVGGNTIYF
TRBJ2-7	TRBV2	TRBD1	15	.	TGTGCCAGCAGAACCTCCGGGACAGGATATTACGGGCAGTACTTC	CASRTSGTGYYGQYF
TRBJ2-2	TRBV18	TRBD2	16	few	TGTGCCAGCTCACCGCTAGCGGGGGCGAACACCGGGGAGCTGTTTTTT	CASSPLAGANTGELFF
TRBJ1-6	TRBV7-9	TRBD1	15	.	TGTGCCGGCGGACAGGGGAGCTCCTATAATTCACCCCTCCACTTT	CAGGQGSSYNSPLHF
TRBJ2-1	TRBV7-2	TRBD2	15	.	TGTGCCAGCAGAAGAGCGGGGGGGCATGGCAATGAGCAGTTCTTC	CASRRAGGHGNEQFF
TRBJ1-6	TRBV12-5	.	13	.	TGTGCTAGTGGTTACGGAGAGGGTTCACCCCTCCACTTT	CASGYGEGSPLHF
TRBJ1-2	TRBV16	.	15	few	TGTGCCAGCAGCCAAAACAGGGCTCTAAACTATGGCTACACCTTC	CASSQNRALNYGYTF
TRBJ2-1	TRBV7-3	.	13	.	TGTGCCAGCAGCTTAACTCGGGGAGGCGAGCAGTTCTTC	CASSLTRGGEQFF
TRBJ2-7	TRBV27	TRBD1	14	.	TGTACCAGCAGTTACGCCGGGACAGGGGTTGAGCAGTACTTC	CTSSYAGTGVEQYF
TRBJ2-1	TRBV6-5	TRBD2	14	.	TGTGCCAGCAGTCCGGGGGGGGGTTCTAATGAGCAGTTCTTC	CASSPGGGSNEQFF
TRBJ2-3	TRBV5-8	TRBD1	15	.	TGTGCCAGCAGCTCCGGGACAGGGGGCGTAGATACGCAGTATTTT	CASSSGTGGVDTQYF
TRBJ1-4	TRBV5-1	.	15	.	TGCGCCAGCAAGAATGGGGGGACGGAAAATGAAAAACTGTTTTTT	CASKNGGTENEKLFF
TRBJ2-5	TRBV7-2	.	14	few	TGTGCCAGCAGCTTAGGCAGGGGTTTGATGACCCAGTACTTC	CASSLGRGLMTQYF
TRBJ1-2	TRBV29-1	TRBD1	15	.	TGCAGCGTTGAAGTCCGACAGGGACGCCGGGAAGGCTACACCTTC	CSVEVRQGRREGYTF
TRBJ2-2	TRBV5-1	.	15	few	TGCGCCAGCAGCTGGGACACCGGAGTAACCGGGGAGCTGTTTTTT	CASSWDTGVTGELFF
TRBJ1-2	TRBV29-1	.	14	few	TGCAGCGTTGAAGATCCGGGTCGCAGTTATGGCTACACCTTC	CSVEDPGRSYGYTF
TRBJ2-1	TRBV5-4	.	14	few	TGTGCCAGCAGTCCCGGGACACTCTACAATGAGCAGTTCTTC	CASSPGTLYNEQFF
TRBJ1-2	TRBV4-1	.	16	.	TGCGCCAGCAGCAAAGAAGCAGGGGCCTCTAACTATGGCTACACCTTC	CASSKEAGASNYGYTF
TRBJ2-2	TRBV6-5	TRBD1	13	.	TGTGCCAGCAGTATCGACAGGGCCGGGGAGCTGTTTTTT	CASSIDRAGELFF
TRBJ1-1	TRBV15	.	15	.	TGTGCCACCACCCCGCGCCCGGGTCTGAGAACTGAAGCTTTCTTT	CATTPRPGLRTEAFF
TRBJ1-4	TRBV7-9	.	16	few	TGTGCCAGCTGCGCTGCTACAAGGGGAACTAATGAAAAACTGTTTTTT	CASCAATRGTNEKLFF
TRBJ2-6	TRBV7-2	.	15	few	TGTGCCAGCAGGTCTGACAGCTCTGGGGCAAACGTCATGACTTTC	CASRSDSSGANVMTF
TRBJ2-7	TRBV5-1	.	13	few	TGCGCCAGCAGCTTGACAGGGCCCTACGAGCAGTACTTC	CASSLTGPYEQYF
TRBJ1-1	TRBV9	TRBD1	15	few	TGTGCCAGCAGCGCGACAGGGGGCTTTGGCACTGAAGCTTTCTTT	CASSATGGFGTEAFF
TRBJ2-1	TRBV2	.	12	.	TGTGCCAGCCTCCCTCAGGGAAATGAGCAGTTCTTC	CASLPQGNEQFF
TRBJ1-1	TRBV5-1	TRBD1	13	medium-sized	TGCGCCAGCAGCTTAGAGGGACAGGGCGAAGCTTTCTTT	CASSLEGQGEAFF
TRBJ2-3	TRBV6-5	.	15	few	TGTGCCAGCAGTTACTCGCACAGCAGCTCCGATACGCAGTATTTT	CASSYSHSSSDTQYF
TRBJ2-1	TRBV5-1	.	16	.	TGCGCCAGCAGCTTGGCCGGCGACAACTCCTACAATGAGCAGTTCTTC	CASSLAGDNSYNEQFF